The T cell receptor beta chain described here comes from a study of T-cell reconstitution after alpha-beta-depleted transplantation in children (dated by TCRdb to 2016 to 2017). In terms of the full investigation: Using TCR repertoire profiling, the study quantitatively followed how T-cell immune reconstitution unfolded in children after TCRalphabeta/CD19-depleted allogeneic hematopoietic cell transplantation.

What the authors observed across the whole study: The apparently early recovery of alphabetaT-cell counts about two months after transplant reportedly depended on only several hundred rapidly expanded clones that came from non-depleted graft cells. The frequencies of hyperexpanded clones fell over the following months, and after one year, T-cell counts and TCRbeta diversity were mostly attributed to newly produced T cells. In some patients, the high TCRbeta diversity seen at day 60 was put down to recipient T cells and intrathymic progenitors that had survived conditioning.

The method behind the library was PCR. The data were produced on an Illumina HiSeq 2500. Molecular barcoding was employed in the preparation of TCR libraries, with unique molecular identifiers being used to normalize TCRbeta repertoire quantification. TCRdb reworked the public reads: Q25 trimming with fastp, MiXCR clone assembly, productive beta chains retained. Entries are consolidated by CDR3 protein sequence, retaining the most common genes and DNA. The sample table contains approximately 300,000 distinct CDR3 sequences; only one count was recorded for around a tenth of them. The ten largest clonotypes hold roughly a quarter of the sample. This clonotype was detected many times. It has no known antigen specificity. Nothing much larger sits one base from this clone, and base qualities are not available. The treatment or condition label here, explained by the study, means: allogeneic hematopoietic cell transplantation with graft depleted of TCRalphabeta T cells and CD19 B cells. The children who served as transplant recipients had been given grafts of TCRalphabeta/CD19-depleted allogeneic hematopoietic cells.

Based on the germline V gene, the CDR1 and CDR2 sequences are SGHRS and YFSETQ. Trimmed from V: 4 bases; trimmed from J: 5 bases; junction bases lacking a gene match: 4. Its CDR3 holds 13 amino acids, cysteine through phenylalanine. Left in the record is the CDR3 DNA by itself, 39 bases read in frame from the first base. The receptor was derived from a male patient aged 2-15 years who had a stem cell transplant for chronic granulomatous disease, so the T cells may come from the graft donor. The sample consisted of peripheral blood, taken 180 days after TCRalphabeta/CD19-depleted stem cell transplant. The chain is assembled from TRBV5-1 and TRBJ2-3; 7 junctional bases match TRBD1. The CDR3 sequence is CASSMQGVDTQYF. The sequenced DNA: TGCGCCAGCAGCATGCAGGGGGTAGATACGCAGTATTTT.